Listed here is a single T cell receptor beta chain. This table comes from immunoSEQ multiplex PCR, and its TCRdb copy is limited to in-frame clones, with some not included. The repertoire has roughly 300,000 clones, more than 90% of them found once; the top ten carry roughly 20%. Adults between roughly 18 and 89 years of age took part from 20 to 25 US areas. The study assigned cohorts using participant-reported clinical history. The entry originates in a study of blood T cell repertoires in COVID-19. Study in general: PBMCs, B-cell-depleted T cells, or T cells provided the cDNA or gDNA that made up the material.

From germline, CDR1 is MDHEN and CDR2 SYDVKM. The CDR3 is made up of 14 amino acids. V shed 7 bases and J shed 0 bases, with 7 bases lying between them. The sequence was collected from a woman younger than 45 who had recovered from COVID-19. The specimen was PBMCs or T cells enriched from blood (not recorded which). V is TRBV28 and J is TRBJ2-6, with D maybe TRBD2 (5 bases). This CDR3 is CASMRDSGANVLTF. The CDR3 DNA sequence: TGTGCCAGCATGAGGGACTCTGGGGCCAACGTCCTGACTTTC.